The 11 T cell receptor beta chains below were found in one sample sequenced in a study of blood T cell repertoires in COVID-19. Profiled with immunoSEQ multiplex PCR; TCRdb holds only in-frame clones, not every one. The table includes about 210,000 clones, about four fifths detected once. Specimen: PBMCs or T cells enriched from blood (not recorded which). All receptors come from a woman in her forties or fifties with acute COVID-19.

The chain recombines TRBV30 with TRBJ1-5; possible D gene TRBD1, 5 bases. The CDR3 totals 15 residues. V lost 2 bases to trimming and J lost 2 bases, with 13 bases between them. Germline CDR1 reads GTSNPN; CDR2 reads SVGIG (reference sequence). CDR3 nucleotides: TGTGCCTGGAGTTACGGGGGAACGGGCAATCAGCCCCAGCATTTT. Translating it yields CAWSYGGTGNQPQHF.

The chain employs TRBV7-2 and TRBJ2-3; TRBD2 might be the D (7 bases). Germline CDR1 SGHTA, CDR2 FQGNSA. This CDR3 comprises 15 residues. Trimming cost V 2 bases and J 6 bases, with 15 bases left between them. The CDR3 spells CASSLQIGGADTQYF. CDR3 DNA sequence: TGTGCCAGCAGCTTACAAATAGGGGGGGCGGATACGCAGTATTTT.

The V gene is TRBV25-1, the J gene TRBJ1-1; D is possibly TRBD1 (5 bases). Trimming took off 5 bases at V and 5 bases at J, with 12 bases between the two ends. Per germline, CDR1 MGHDK and CDR2 SYGVNS. The CDR3 is 13 amino acids. Here the CDR3 DNA reads TGTGCCAGCAGTACTCCCCAGGGAACTGAAGCTTTCTTT. Its protein product is CASSTPQGTEAFF.

The chain links TRBV30 to TRBJ1-5; no definite D call. The CDR3 is 14 amino acids. Germline lookup yields CDR1 GTSNPN and CDR2 SVGIG (reference sequence). Trimming stripped 6 bases from V and 3 bases from J, with 15 bases between. CDR3 sequence reads: CACQYGSDNQPQHF. The CDR3 DNA sequence: TGTGCCTGTCAGTACGGTAGCGACAATCAGCCCCAGCATTTT.

This clone was picked up a small number of times. V and J are TRBV7-2 and TRBJ1-1, with D possibly matching TRBD1 (6 bases). The CDR3 extends over 14 amino acids. CDR1 and CDR2 (germline): SGHTA, FQGNSA. Trimming removed 3 bases at V and 8 bases at J, with 16 bases between. The CDR3, as DNA: TGTGCCAGCAGCTTTCTGCAGGGAACAGGGGAAGCTTTCTTT. It specifies CASSFLQGTGEAFF.

The chain links TRBV6-2 or TRBV6-3 to TRBJ2-7; maybe TRBD1 (5 bases). CDR3 length: 13 residues. Germline V gene data show CDR1 as MNHEY and CDR2 as SVGEGT. The ends were cut back, 6 bases at V and 9 bases at J, with 18 bases in the middle. The CDR3 reads CASSIPQGVRQYF. CDR3 DNA sequence: TGTGCCAGCAGCATTCCTCAGGGCGTAAGGCAGTACTTC.

The CDR3, as DNA: TGTGCCAGCAGCTTAGGGTCCTTAGCGGGAGTCACAGATACGCAGTATTTT. It yields the protein CASSLGSLAGVTDTQYF. The V and J genes are TRBV7-2 and TRBJ2-3, with 9 bases matching TRBD2. Trimming at V came to 1 base and at J to 2 bases, leaving 7 bases not matched to a gene. There are 17 residues in the CDR3. Germline-derived CDR1 and CDR2 are SGHTA and FQGNSA.

V and J are TRBV7-3 and TRBJ2-5; TRBD1 might be the D (5 bases). The CDR3 consists of 13 residues. The germline V gene has CDR1 SGHTA and CDR2 FQGTGA. The V and J ends lost 2 bases and 2 bases respectively, with 6 bases between them. DNA of the CDR3: TGTGCCAGCAGCTTACCAGGGCAAGAGACCCAGTACTTC. Amino acids: CASSLPGQETQYF. Looking up the rest from reference TRBV7-3 and TRBJ2-5 gives the full variable domain: GAGVSQTPSNKVTEKGKYVELRCDPISGHTALYWYRQSLGQGPEFLIYFQGTGAADDSGLPNDRFFAVRPEGSVSTLKIQRTERGDSAVYLCASSLPGQETQYFGPGTRLLVL.

The chain employs TRBV6-4 and TRBJ2-1, with 8 nucleotides matching TRBD1. In germline, CDR1 is MRHNA, CDR2 SNTAGT. The CDR3 is 14 amino acids. Germline trimming cut 6 bases from V and 11 bases from J; bases unmatched to any gene: 12. CDR3 DNA: TGTGCCAGCAGCGATACGGACAGGGACCTTAAGCAGTTCTTC. Protein sequence: CASSDTDRDLKQFF.

This clone was counted between two and nine times. V usage is TRBV30 and J usage is TRBJ2-5, with a tentative D call TRBD2 (6 bases). The germline CDR1 and CDR2 sequences are GTSNPN and SVGIG (reference sequence). Trimming removed 1 base at V and 5 bases at J, with 17 bases between. This CDR3 comprises 15 residues. As DNA, the CDR3 is TGTGCCTGGAGTGCCAGTGGGGGGATTGAGGAGACCCAGTACTTC. Protein sequence: CAWSASGGIEETQYF.

The chain couples TRBV5-1 to TRBJ1-1; 9 bases are shared with TRBD1. Germline-derived CDR1 and CDR2 are SGHRS and YFSETQ. The V and J ends lost 4 bases and 4 bases, in that order; junction bases with no gene match: 8. There are 15 residues in the CDR3. The CDR3 DNA is TGCGCCAGCAGCCCACGGACAGGGGCCAGCACTGAAGCTTTCTTT. It translates to CASSPRTGASTEAFF.